This T cell receptor (beta chain) was documented in a study of cytomegalovirus exposure and HLA in healthy donors (dated by TCRdb to about 2017). The study in broad terms: An earlier analysis of about 560 of the donors reported approximately 260 Gb of sequence data and approximately 120 million unique TCR beta sequences obtained from roughly 180 million T cells. To predict cytomegalovirus infection status, the study brought together high-throughput TCR immunosequencing, statistical association of individual TCRs with disease status, and machine learning. Donor age, sex, ethnicity and CMV serostatus were compiled alongside the repertoire data. To decide whether each TCR beta V gene segment behaved as functional or pseudogenic, an earlier analysis of approximately 620 of the donors relied on high-throughput TCR beta sequencing. In a later analysis, previously published TCR beta repertoires from hundreds of donors were re-analyzed and high-resolution HLA genotyping was added so that TCR occurrence patterns could be studied. Among some 400 genotyped donors of the cohort, an average of around 240,000 unique TCR beta nucleotide sequences were sequenced per donor, roughly 20% of them non-productive. An early release that covered 640 HLA-typed donors contained about 300 gigabases of sequencing data and tens of millions of unique TCR sequences. The number of donors typed differed by locus, with about 629-630 for A, B, C, DRB1 and DQB1, over 500 for DQA1, 600 to 610 for DPA1, and some 470 for DPB1. In addition to the first cohort of roughly 700 subjects, a separate validation cohort of over 90 different subjects was used. The T cell repertoires of 670 or so subjects were profiled by immunosequencing and related to cytomegalovirus serostatus. Class I and class II HLA loci were covered by the typing at four-digit resolution. A later genetic analysis took genome-wide SNP genotypes for about 60% of the roughly 670 donors and used that subset as a discovery cohort. Of the 300 to 450 genotyped donors, roughly 80% fell in the genetic ancestry cluster associated with self-reported Caucasian donors. Roughly five DR-DQ haplotypes were handled as single units for association and clustering because linkage in the cohort was strong. The aim of the study was to test whether cataloging public T cell receptors could identify signatures of past pathogen exposure. All discovery cohort repertoires had been generated using a single sequencing platform. In the later analysis, no new phenotypic data were used to find candidate immune exposures; instead, reliance was placed on TCR beta sequences and their occurrence across donors. What the research found in general, with its limitations: This cohort had only TCR beta chains sequenced, and the lack of alpha or paired-chain data limited which features could be detected. A cluster of highly shared sequence variants was judged likely to be a technical artifact of the sequencing pipeline. The presence/absence analyses assumed that sequencing depth was roughly uniform across donors, and that assumption may not be true. A further reported finding was that TCR beta sequences accurately predicted the HLA-A and HLA-B alleles for most subjects in the first cohort. Because the 87-base-pair reads could not distinguish some IMGT-functional V segments, including TRBV6-2 and TRBV6-3, those segments were excluded. Correlated functional status among segregating V segments might reflect linkage disequilibrium, but an unknown experimental factor could not be ruled out. In the study, around 150 TCR beta chains were listed as associated with cytomegalovirus. The only immune exposure information available for the cohort was CMV serostatus. In a later analysis, TCR association rates were found to vary across HLA loci, with the most associated TCRs seen for DRB1 alleles and the fewest for HLA-C alleles. In an earlier analysis of more than 500 of the donors, most TCR beta V segments appeared in productive rearrangements about 87% or about 30% of the time, broadly matching IMGT annotations. Because some donors lacked HLA typing at each locus, the association tests relied only on the typed subset. Cytomegalovirus status was reported to be diagnosed by the classifier with high specificity and sensitivity in both the original and validation cohorts. According to the authors, the approach could potentially be generalized to other disease states and immunological phenotypes. In a later analysis, most CMV-associated TCR beta chains were found to appear HLA-restricted, with HLA associations seemingly driven largely by CMV exposure. Most TCR sequences were observed very rarely across donors, whereas some public TCRs were present in many individuals. In a later analysis, 15,000 to 20,000 TCR beta sequences were associated with specific HLA alleles at a false discovery rate of 0.05. A few of the identified cytomegalovirus-associated TCR beta chains were confirmed in vitro to be specific for cytomegalovirus antigens. In a later analysis, HLA-associated TCR beta chains showed more clonal expansion and lower generation probabilities than non-associated chains that were equally common. V-gene and J-gene trimming of TCR beta chains was associated with a missense DCLRE1C variant in a later genetic analysis, and the association was replicated in an independent cohort. When HLA alleles, especially DR and DQ, strongly co-occurred, attributing TCR associations to individual alleles was difficult. The earlier analysis of 587 of the donors excluded 15 to 20 rarely observed V segments, including chromosome 9 orphons, because counts were too low. According to a later genetic analysis, donors in an Asian-associated ancestry cluster had fewer N-insertions in productive TCRs than the roughly 700-donor mean. Several of the top co-occurrence clusters appeared to be linked to parvovirus B19, influenza, CMV and Epstein-Barr virus, according to a later analysis.

In total, fewer than 750 healthy bone marrow donors made up the cohort. At the time of sampling, every cohort member was nominally healthy, though immune exposures that went unrecorded were likely present. The donor tested CMV seropositive and was one of the 289 seropositive cohort members. Each donor provided a peripheral blood sample, and peripheral blood mononuclear cells were used for TCR beta sequencing. The Qiagen DNeasy Blood Extraction Kit was used to extract genomic DNA from the blood cell samples. The germline V end is reduced by 5 bases and the J end by 5 bases; junction bases left unmatched: 4. The CDR3 spans 15 residues, from the cysteine through the phenylalanine. Just CDR3 DNA is preserved here, 45 bases in frame from base 1. As encoded in the germline V gene, CDR1 is MNHEY while CDR2 is SVGAGI. Libraries were prepared through the immunoSEQ multiplex PCR assay. For the multiplex PCR, a mixture combining 60 forward primers for TCR Vbeta segments and 13 reverse primers for TCR Jbeta segments was used. Amplification of the CDR3 region of rearranged TCR beta genes was performed with a multiplex PCR assay on genomic DNA. Amplified TCR beta libraries were sequenced as 87-base-pair reads on the Illumina HiSeq System. Turning to the authors' computational methods: Across the 700 or so repertoires, a later analysis counted some 81 million unique TCR beta chains, roughly 11 million of which were shared by at least two donors. Raw reads were error-corrected and collapsed into unique sequences with a nearest-neighbor algorithm that merged closely related sequences to remove PCR and sequencing errors. V, D and J gene segments were assigned by aligning CDR3 sequences to IMGT reference sequences. For a sequence to be retained, a match of at least six nucleotides was required to both a V gene segment and a J gene segment. A rearrangement was called productive if the CDR3 had no stop codons and remained in frame with V and J, and every other rearrangement was called non-productive. CDR3 was defined according to IMGT convention as the region running from the second conserved V-encoded cysteine to the conserved J-encoded phenylalanine. Sequences without an unambiguous match to a single V gene segment were excluded from the earlier analysis of 450 to 750 of the donors. In an earlier analysis of a few hundred of the donors, V segments were called functional above 56.7% productive rearrangements and were called segregating when the between-donor standard deviation exceeded 5%. To diagnose cytomegalovirus status from the catalog of TCR beta chain sequences, a statistical classification framework was built. In a later analysis, V and J genes were assigned by comparing TCR nucleotide sequences against IMGT/GENE-DB human TR gene sequences. A later analysis assigned CDR3 sequences and most-parsimonious VDJ recombination scenarios with the TCRdist pipeline. In a later analysis, each TCR beta chain was defined by its CDR3 amino acid sequence together with its V-gene family, and reads without a unique V-gene family were excluded. As a way to deal with suspected cross-contamination and a sequencing artifact, a later analysis dropped approximately 590 nucleotide sequences that were highly shared and had low generation probability. In a later analysis, a clonal expansion index for each public chain was calculated from normalized within-repertoire ranks of inferred template counts. Generation probabilities in a later analysis came from a VDJ recombination model fitted to out-of-frame rearrangements, and those results were checked against IGoR. In a later analysis, hypergeometric tests were used to score TCR-TCR, TCR-HLA and TCR-CMV co-occurrence, with a repertoire-size bias correction applied to TCR pairs. A later analysis estimated false discovery rates by permuting HLA or CMV assignments 20 times. In a later analysis, co-occurring TCRs were grouped using DBSCAN, and TCRdist sequence similarity was added for clustering within HLA-allele-positive subsets. Repertoires with fewer than 30,000 or more than 120,000 public chains, plus five repertoires with anomalous nucleotide sharing, were excluded from co-occurrence clustering. TCRdb stores this immuneACCESS table with in-frame sequences only. Part of the clones is absent; in the studies checked, under half of the shortfall reflects unresolved V genes, and no reason is known for the rest. That table gives V, J and clone size, and the DNA gave D and trimming. Recorded for this sample are approximately 120,000 clones; more than 75% of them occurred a single time. Of the sample, 9% to 15% falls within the top ten clones.

This clone appeared a few times. Its cognate antigen has yet to be identified. Base quality data are lacking; no much larger clone is found one base away. What was sequenced was PBMCs. The chain couples TRBV6-5 to TRBJ1-6; 9 bases in the junction line up with TRBD1. The clonotype was recovered from a middle-aged woman in good health and CMV-seropositive. The CDR3 corresponds to CASSVQGADNSPLHF. The DNA sequence reads TGTGCCAGCAGTGTACAGGGGGCCGATAATTCACCCCTCCACTTT.